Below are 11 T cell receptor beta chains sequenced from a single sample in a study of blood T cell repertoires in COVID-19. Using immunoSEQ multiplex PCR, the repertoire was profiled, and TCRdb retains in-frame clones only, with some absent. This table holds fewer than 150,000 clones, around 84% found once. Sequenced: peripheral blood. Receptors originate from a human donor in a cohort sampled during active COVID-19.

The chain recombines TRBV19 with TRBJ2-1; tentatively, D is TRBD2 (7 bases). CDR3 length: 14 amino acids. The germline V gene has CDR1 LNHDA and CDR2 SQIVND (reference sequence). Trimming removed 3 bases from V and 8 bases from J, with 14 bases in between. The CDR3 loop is CASSIGGAGYEQFF. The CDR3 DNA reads TGTGCCAGTAGTATTGGGGGGGCCGGGTATGAGCAGTTCTTC.

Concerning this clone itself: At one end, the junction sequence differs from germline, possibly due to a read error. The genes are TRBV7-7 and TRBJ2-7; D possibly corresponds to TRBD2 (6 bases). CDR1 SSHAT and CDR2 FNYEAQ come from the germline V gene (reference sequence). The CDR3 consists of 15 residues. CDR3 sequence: CASSLGYGGNYEQYF. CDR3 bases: TGTGCTAGCAGCTTAGGGTACGGGGGTAACTACGAGCAGTACTTC.

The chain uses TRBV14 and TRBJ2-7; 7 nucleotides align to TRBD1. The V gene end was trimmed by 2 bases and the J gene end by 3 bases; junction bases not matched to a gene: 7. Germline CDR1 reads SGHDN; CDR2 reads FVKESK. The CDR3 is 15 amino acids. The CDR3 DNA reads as TGTGCCAGCAGCCAACGACGGGACAGTTACTACGAGCAGTACTTC. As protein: CASSQRRDSYYEQYF.

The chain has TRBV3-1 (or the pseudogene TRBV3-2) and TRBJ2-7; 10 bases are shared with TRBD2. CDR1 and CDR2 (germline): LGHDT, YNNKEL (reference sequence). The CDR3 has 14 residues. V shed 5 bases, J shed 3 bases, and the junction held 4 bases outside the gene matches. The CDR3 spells CASSWTSGNYEQYF. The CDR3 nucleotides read TGTGCCAGCAGCTGGACTAGCGGAAACTACGAGCAGTACTTC.

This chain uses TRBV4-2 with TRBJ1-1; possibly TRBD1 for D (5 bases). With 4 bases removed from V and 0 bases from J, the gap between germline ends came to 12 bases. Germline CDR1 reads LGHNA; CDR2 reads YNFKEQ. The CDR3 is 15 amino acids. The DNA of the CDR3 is TGTGCCAGCAGCCCCTGGCAGGGAATGAACACTGAAGCTTTCTTT. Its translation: CASSPWQGMNTEAFF.

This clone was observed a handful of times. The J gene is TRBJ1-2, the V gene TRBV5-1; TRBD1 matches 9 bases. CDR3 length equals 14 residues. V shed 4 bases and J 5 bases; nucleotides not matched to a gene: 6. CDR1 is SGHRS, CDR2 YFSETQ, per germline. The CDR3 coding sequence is TGCGCCAGCAGCGCCCGGGACAGGGAGTATGGCTACACCTTC. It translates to CASSARDREYGYTF.

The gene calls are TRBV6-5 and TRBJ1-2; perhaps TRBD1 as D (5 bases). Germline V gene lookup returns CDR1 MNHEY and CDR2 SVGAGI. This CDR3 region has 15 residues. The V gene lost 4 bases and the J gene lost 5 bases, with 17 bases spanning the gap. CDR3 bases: TGTGCCAGCAGTTCGCCGGACACCGGAGTGTATGGCTACACCTTC. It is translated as CASSSPDTGVYGYTF.

The CDR3 DNA sequence: TGTGCCAGAAGCTTTGACACCGCAAGCAATCAGCCCCAGCATTTT. This gives the protein CARSFDTASNQPQHF. V and J are TRBV7-5 and TRBJ1-5; the tabulated D call, TRBD1, remains unverified against the DNA. TRBV7-5 constitutes a pseudogene. The CDR3 has 15 residues.

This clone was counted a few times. This CDR3 is CASSLSLRSYNEQFF. The CDR3, as DNA: TGTGCCAGCAGTTTATCGTTGCGTAGCTACAATGAGCAGTTCTTC. The rearrangement joins TRBV27 to TRBJ2-1; D remains ambiguous. From germline, CDR1 is MNHEY and CDR2 SMNVEV (reference sequence). The CDR3 has 15 amino acids. The germline V and J ends were trimmed by 0 bases and 3 bases, with 9 bases remaining between them.

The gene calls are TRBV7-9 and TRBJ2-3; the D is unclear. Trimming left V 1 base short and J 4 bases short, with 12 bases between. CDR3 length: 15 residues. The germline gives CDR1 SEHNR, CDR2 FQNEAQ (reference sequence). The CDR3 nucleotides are TGTGCCAGCAGCTTAGTTTTTGGCGGCGCAGATACGCAGTATTTT. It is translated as CASSLVFGGADTQYF.

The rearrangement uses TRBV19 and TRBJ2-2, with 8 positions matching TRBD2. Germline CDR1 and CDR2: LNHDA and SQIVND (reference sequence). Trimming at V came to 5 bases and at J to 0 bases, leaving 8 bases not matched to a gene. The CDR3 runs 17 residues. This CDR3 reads CASSLSPGLANTGELFF. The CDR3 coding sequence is TGTGCCAGTAGTCTCTCACCGGGACTAGCGAACACCGGGGAGCTGTTTTTT.